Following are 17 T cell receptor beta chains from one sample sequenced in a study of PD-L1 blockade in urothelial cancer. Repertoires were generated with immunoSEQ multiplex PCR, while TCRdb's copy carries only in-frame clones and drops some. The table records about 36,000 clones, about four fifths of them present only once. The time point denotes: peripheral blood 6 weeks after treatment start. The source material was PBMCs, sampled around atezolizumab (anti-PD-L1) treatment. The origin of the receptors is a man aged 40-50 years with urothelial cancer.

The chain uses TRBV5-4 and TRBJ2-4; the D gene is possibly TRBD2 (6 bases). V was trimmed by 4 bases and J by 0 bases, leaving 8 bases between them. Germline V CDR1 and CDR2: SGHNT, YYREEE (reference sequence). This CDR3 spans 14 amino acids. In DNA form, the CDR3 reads TGTGCCAGCAGCCCGGGACTAGCCAAAAACATTCAGTACTTC. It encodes CASSPGLAKNIQYF.

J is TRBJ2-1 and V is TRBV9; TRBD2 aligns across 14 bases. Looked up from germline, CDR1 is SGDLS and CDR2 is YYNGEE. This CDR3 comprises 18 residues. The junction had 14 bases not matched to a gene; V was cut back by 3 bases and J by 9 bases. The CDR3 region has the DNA TGTGCCAGCAGCGCCTCCGCCTTGACTAGCGGGAGGGCCGGTGAGCAGTTCTTC. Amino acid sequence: CASSASALTSGRAGEQFF.

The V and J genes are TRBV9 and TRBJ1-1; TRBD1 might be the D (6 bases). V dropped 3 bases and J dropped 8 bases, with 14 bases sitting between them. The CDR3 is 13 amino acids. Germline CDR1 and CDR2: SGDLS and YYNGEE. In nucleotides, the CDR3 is TGTGCCAGCAGCGGGGGGGGCTCGCGCGAAGCTTTCTTT. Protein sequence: CASSGGGSREAFF.

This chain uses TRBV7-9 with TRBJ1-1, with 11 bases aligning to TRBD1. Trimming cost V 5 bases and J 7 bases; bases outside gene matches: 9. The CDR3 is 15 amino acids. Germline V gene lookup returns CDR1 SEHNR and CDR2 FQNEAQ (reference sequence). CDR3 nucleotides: TGTGCCAGCAGCCCGAGGGACAGGGGGGATTTTGAAGCTTTCTTT. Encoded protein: CASSPRDRGDFEAFF.

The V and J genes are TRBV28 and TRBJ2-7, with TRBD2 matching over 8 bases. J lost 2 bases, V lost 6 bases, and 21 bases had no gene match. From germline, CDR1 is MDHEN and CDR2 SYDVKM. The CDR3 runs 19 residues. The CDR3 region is CASSTPLSGETTPAYEQYF. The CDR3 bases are TGTGCCAGCAGCACTCCGCTTAGCGGGGAGACTACCCCAGCCTACGAGCAGTACTTC.

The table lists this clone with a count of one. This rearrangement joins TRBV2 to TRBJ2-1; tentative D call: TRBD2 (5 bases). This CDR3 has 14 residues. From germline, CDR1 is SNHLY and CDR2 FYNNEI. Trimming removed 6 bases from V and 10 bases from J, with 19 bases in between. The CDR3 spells CASRSPTTSGEQFF. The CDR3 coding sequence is TGTGCCAGCAGAAGCCCGACTACCTCTGGGGAGCAGTTCTTC.

The CDR3 DNA reads as TGTGCCAGCAGCCAAGTCTCAGGGGGCGAGGCTTTCTTT. Amino acids: CASSQVSGGEAFF. The genes are TRBV4-2 and TRBJ1-1; 8 positions agree with TRBD1. V gave up 1 base and J gave up 11 bases; unmatched junction bases: 6. Germline V gene lookup returns CDR1 LGHNA and CDR2 YNFKEQ. The CDR3 covers 13 residues.

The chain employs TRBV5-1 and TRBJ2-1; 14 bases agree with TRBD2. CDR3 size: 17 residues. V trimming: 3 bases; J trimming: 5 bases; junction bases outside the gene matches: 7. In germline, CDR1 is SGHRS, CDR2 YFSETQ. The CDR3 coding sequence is TGCGCCAGCAGCTATGGGACTAGCGGGAGCCTGCACAATGAGCAGTTCTTC. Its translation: CASSYGTSGSLHNEQFF. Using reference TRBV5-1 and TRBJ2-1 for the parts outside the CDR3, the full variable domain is KAGVTQTPRYLIKTRGQQVTLSCSPISGHRSVSWYQQTPGQGLQFLFEYFSETQRNKGNFPGRFSGRQFSNSRSEMNVSTLELGDSALYLCASSYGTSGSLHNEQFFGPGTRLTVL.

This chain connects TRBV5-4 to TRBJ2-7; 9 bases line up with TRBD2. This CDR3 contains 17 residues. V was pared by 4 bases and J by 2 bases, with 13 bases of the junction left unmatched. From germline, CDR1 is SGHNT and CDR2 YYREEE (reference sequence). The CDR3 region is CASSKGLAGGVAYEQYF. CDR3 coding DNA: TGTGCCAGCAGCAAGGGACTAGCCGGTGGAGTCGCCTACGAGCAGTACTTC.

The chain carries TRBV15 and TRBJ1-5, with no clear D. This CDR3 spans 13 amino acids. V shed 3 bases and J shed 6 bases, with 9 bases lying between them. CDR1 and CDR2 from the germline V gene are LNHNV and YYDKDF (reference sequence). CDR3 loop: CATSRVGTQPQHF. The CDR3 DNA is TGTGCCACCAGCAGGGTCGGTACTCAGCCCCAGCATTTT.

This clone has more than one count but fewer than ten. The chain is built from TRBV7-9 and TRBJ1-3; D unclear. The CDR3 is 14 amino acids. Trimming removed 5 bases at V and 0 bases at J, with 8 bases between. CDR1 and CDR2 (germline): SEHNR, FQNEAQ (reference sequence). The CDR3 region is CASSDRSSGNTIYF. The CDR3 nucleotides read TGTGCCAGCAGCGATAGGAGCTCTGGAAACACCATATATTTT.

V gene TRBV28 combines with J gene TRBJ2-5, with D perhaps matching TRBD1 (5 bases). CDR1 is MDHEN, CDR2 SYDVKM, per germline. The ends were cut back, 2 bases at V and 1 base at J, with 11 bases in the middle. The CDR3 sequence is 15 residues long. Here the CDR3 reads CASSLGQAGQETQYF. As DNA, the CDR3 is TGTGCCAGCAGTTTAGGACAAGCTGGCCAAGAGACCCAGTACTTC. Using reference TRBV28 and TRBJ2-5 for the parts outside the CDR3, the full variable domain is DVKVTQSSRYLVKRTGEKVFLECVQDMDHENMFWYRQDPGLGLRLIYFSYDVKMKEKGDIPEGYSVSREKKERFSLILESASTNQTSMYLCASSLGQAGQETQYFGPGTRLLVL.

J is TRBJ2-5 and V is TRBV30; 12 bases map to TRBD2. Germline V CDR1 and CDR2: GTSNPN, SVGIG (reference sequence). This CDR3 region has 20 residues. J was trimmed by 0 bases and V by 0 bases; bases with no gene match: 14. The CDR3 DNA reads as TGTGCCTGGAGTGTGAGAAGGGGACTAGCGGGTTCCCGGTACCAAGAGACCCAGTACTTC. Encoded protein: CAWSVRRGLAGSRYQETQYF. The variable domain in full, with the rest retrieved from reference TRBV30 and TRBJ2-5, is SQTIHQWPATLVQPVGSPLSLECTVEGTSNPNLYWYRQAAGRGLQLLFYSVGIGQISSEVPQNLSASRPQDRQFILSSKKLLLSDSGFYLCAWSVRRGLAGSRYQETQYFGPGTRLLVL.

The CDR3 DNA sequence: TGTGCCTGGACTGTGGACAGGGGAATTCAAGAGACTGAAGCTTTCTTT. This codes for CAWTVDRGIQETEAFF. The rearrangement uses TRBV30 and TRBJ1-1; 9 bases fit TRBD1. Germline trimming cut 4 bases from V and 5 bases from J; bases unmatched to any gene: 14. CDR1 and CDR2 from the germline V gene are GTSNPN and SVGIG (reference sequence). CDR3 length: 16 residues. The full variable domain, rest sourced from reference TRBV30 and TRBJ1-1, is SQTIHQWPATLVQPVGSPLSLECTVEGTSNPNLYWYRQAAGRGLQLLFYSVGIGQISSEVPQNLSASRPQDRQFILSSKKLLLSDSGFYLCAWTVDRGIQETEAFFGQGTRLTVV.

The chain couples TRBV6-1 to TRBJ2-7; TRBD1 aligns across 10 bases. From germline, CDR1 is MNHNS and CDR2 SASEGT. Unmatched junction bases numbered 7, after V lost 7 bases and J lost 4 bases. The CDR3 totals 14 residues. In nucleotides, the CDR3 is TGTGCCAGCATGGCGACAGGGGGCTCTTACGAGCAGTACTTC. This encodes CASMATGGSYEQYF.

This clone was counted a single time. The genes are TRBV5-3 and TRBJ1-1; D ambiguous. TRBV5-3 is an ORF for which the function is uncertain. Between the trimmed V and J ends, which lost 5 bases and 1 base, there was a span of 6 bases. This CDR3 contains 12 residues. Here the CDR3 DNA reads TGTGCCAGAAGATCGGGGAACACTGAAGCTTTCTTT. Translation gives CARRSGNTEAFF.

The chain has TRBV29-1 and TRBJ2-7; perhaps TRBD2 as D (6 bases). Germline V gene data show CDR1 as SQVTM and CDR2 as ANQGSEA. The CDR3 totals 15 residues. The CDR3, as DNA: TGCAGTACTGAATTTGGGCGGGGTCCCACCTACGAGCAGTACTTC. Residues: CSTEFGRGPTYEQYF.